These T cell receptor beta chains were read from a single sample in a study of blood T cell repertoires in COVID-19. TCRdb's table, derived via immunoSEQ multiplex PCR, lists solely in-frame clones and lacks some. The sample consists of about 160,000 clones, 87% of them appearing once. Sequences were obtained from peripheral blood. The receptors stem from a woman aged 60-75 years with active or convalescent COVID-19. The CDR3 runs from the conserved cysteine through the conserved F or W. A D gene is named only where the DNA matches it firmly. Only some rows state a clone size, as once, few, many or a class for expanded clones.

>TRBJ1-1|TRBV4-1|-|few
CASSQGGQGIAEAFF
TGCGCCAGCAGCCAAGGAGGTCAGGGAATCGCTGAAGCTTTCTTT
>TRBJ1-5|TRBV7-4|TRBD1|few
CASSLVSQGAYGNQPQHF
TGTGCCAGCAGCTTAGTATCTCAGGGGGCTTATGGCAATCAGCCCCAGCATTTT
>TRBJ1-5|TRBV6-6|-|-
CASSYSTGKGNQPQHF
TGTGCCAGCAGTTACTCTACCGGGAAGGGCAATCAGCCCCAGCATTTT
>TRBJ2-3|TRBV19|-|once
CASRTTGPSTDTQYF
TGTGCCAGTAGAACAACAGGGCCCAGCACAGATACGCAGTATTTT
>TRBJ1-1|TRBV12-3/TRBV12-4|-|-
CASRGTPGTEAFF
TGTGCCAGCAGGGGGACACCCGGCACTGAAGCTTTCTTT
>TRBJ2-2|TRBV4-3|-|-
CASSQDRALNTGELFF
TGCGCCAGCAGCCAAGACAGGGCCTTGAACACCGGGGAGCTGTTTTTT
>TRBJ1-2|TRBV5-4|-|once
CASSLGGSANYGYTF
TGTGCCAGCAGCCTTGGGGGGTCAGCTAACTATGGCTACACCTTC
>TRBJ1-5|TRBV3-1/TRBV3-2|-|-
CASSQDRNQPQHF
TGTGCCAGCAGCCAAGACAGGAACCAGCCCCAGCATTTT
>TRBJ2-3|TRBV7-2|-|-
CASSPQTGGRVTDTQYF
TGTGCCAGCAGCCCACAAACGGGGGGCAGAGTCACAGATACGCAGTATTTT
>TRBJ2-1|TRBV7-2|-|-
CASSLAWSGLNEQFF
TGTGCCAGCAGCTTAGCATGGTCAGGGTTAAATGAGCAGTTCTTC
>TRBJ2-2|TRBV7-2|TRBD2|-
CASSSGLVIYDTGELFF
TGTGCCAGCAGTTCAGGACTAGTCATATATGACACCGGGGAGCTGTTTTTT
>TRBJ1-6|TRBV5-4|-|-
CASSLDLGGNSPLHF
TGTGCCAGCAGCTTGGATCTCGGCGGGAATTCACCCCTCCACTTT
>TRBJ2-1|TRBV12-3/TRBV12-4|TRBD2|-
CASRGLAGGLLFF
TGTGCCAGCAGGGGACTAGCGGGGGGGCTGCTGTTCTTC
>TRBJ1-1|TRBV9|TRBD1|once
CASSVGHSQGDTEAFF
TGTGCCAGCAGCGTAGGACACTCCCAGGGGGACACTGAAGCTTTCTTT
>TRBJ1-5|TRBV7-9|-|-
CASSLGDTVNQPQHF
TGTGCCAGCAGCTTAGGGGACACGGTTAATCAGCCCCAGCATTTT